The 17 T cell receptor beta chains given below trace back to one sample, sequenced in a study of blood T cell repertoires in COVID-19. The assay was immunoSEQ multiplex PCR, and TCRdb's table has in-frame clones only and misses some. The sample includes some 200,000 clones, 87% seen only once; the top ten take over 9%. The sequenced sample was PBMCs or T cells enriched from blood (not recorded which). All receptors derive from a man between 18 and 29 years old with acute COVID-19.

The J gene is TRBJ2-4, the V gene TRBV11-2; 9 positions match TRBD1. CDR1 is SGHAT, CDR2 FQNNGV, per germline. The CDR3 loop spans 16 amino acids. The V segment lost 3 bases and the J segment 3 bases; nucleotides outside the gene matches: 6. This CDR3 is CASSLGQGMVKNIQYF. The CDR3 DNA reads TGTGCCAGCAGCTTGGGACAGGGAATGGTCAAAAACATTCAGTACTTC.

The chain carries TRBV7-9 and TRBJ1-2; 9 bases line up with TRBD1. The CDR3 covers 15 residues. With 5 bases clipped from V and 0 bases from J, the junction kept 4 bases outside the gene matches. CDR1 is SEHNR and CDR2 is FQNEAQ in the germline V gene (reference sequence). As DNA, the CDR3 is TGTGCCAGCAGCCTAGACAGGGGGACTAACTATGGCTACACCTTC. Amino acids: CASSLDRGTNYGYTF.

This rearrangement joins TRBV27 to TRBJ2-3; D ambiguous. This CDR3 is built from 13 residues. Trimming cost V 6 bases and J 8 bases, with 15 bases left between them. Germline V gene data show CDR1 as MNHEY and CDR2 as SMNVEV (reference sequence). CDR3 DNA sequence: TGTGCCAGCAGCACGCAGAAGATCCCTACGCAGTATTTT. This sequence encodes CASSTQKIPTQYF.

The gene calls are TRBV6-2 or TRBV6-3 and TRBJ1-4, with a tentative D call TRBD1 (6 bases). Germline CDR1 MNHEY, CDR2 SVGEGT. The CDR3 has 14 residues. V shed 4 bases and J shed 2 bases, with 8 bases lying between them. The CDR3 here is CASSLQGTNEKLFF. CDR3 sequence (DNA): TGTGCCAGCAGTTTACAGGGTACTAATGAAAAACTGTTTTTT.

The V and J genes are TRBV5-6 and TRBJ1-1; no clear D gene. V lost 4 bases, J lost 1 base, and 11 bases lay in between. The CDR3 loop spans 14 amino acids. CDR1 is SGHDT and CDR2 is YYEEEE in the germline V gene. In DNA form, the CDR3 reads TGTGCCAGCAGCCCCCAGTATACGAACACTGAAGCTTTCTTT. This encodes CASSPQYTNTEAFF.

The chain is built from TRBV30 and TRBJ1-6; D is possibly TRBD1 (5 bases). V was trimmed by 5 bases and J by 7 bases, leaving 21 bases between them. Germline V gene lookup returns CDR1 GTSNPN and CDR2 SVGIG (reference sequence). The CDR3 consists of 16 residues. CDR3 amino acids: CAWGDFGNVWNSPLHF. The DNA for the CDR3 is TGTGCCTGGGGGGACTTCGGGAACGTATGGAATTCACCCCTCCACTTT.

This chain connects TRBV7-2 to TRBJ2-7, with TRBD1 identical over 7 bases. This CDR3 contains 15 residues. V lost 4 bases to trimming and J lost 2 bases; unmatched junction nucleotides: 8. Germline CDR1 and CDR2: SGHTA and FQGNSA. For the CDR3, the DNA is TGTGCCAGCAGCTCCCACCCCGACAGGGCCTACGAGCAGTACTTC. Translated: CASSSHPDRAYEQYF.

This sequence joins TRBV7-8 and TRBJ2-1; the match to TRBD2 covers 11 bases. Germline-derived CDR1 and CDR2 are SGHVS and FQNEAQ. The CDR3 is 17 residues long. After removal of 5 bases from V and 1 base from J, the junction contained 7 bases not matched to a gene. CDR3 DNA: TGTGCCAGCAGCCACGGCACTAGCGGGGGTTCCTACAATGAGCAGTTCTTC. Its translation is CASSHGTSGGSYNEQFF.

This chain's CDR3 is CASSPPLAVYNEQFF. Written as DNA, the CDR3 is TGTGCCAGCAGTCCGCCGCTAGCGGTCTACAATGAGCAGTTCTTC. The chain joins TRBV28 to TRBJ2-1; 7 bases fit TRBD2. Germline V lookup: CDR1 MDHEN, CDR2 SYDVKM. This CDR3 is built from 15 residues. Unmatched junction bases numbered 7, after V lost 5 bases and J lost 3 bases.

Many counts were recorded for this clone. The chain carries TRBV5-4 and TRBJ1-3; D might be TRBD1 (6 bases). From germline, CDR1 is SGHNT and CDR2 YYREEE (reference sequence). The CDR3 is made up of 15 amino acids. The ends were cut back, 3 bases at V and 1 base at J, with 11 bases in the middle. This CDR3 reads CASSSQGSSGNTIYF. In DNA, the CDR3 is TGTGCCAGCAGCTCCCAGGGGTCTTCTGGAAACACCATATATTTT. The full variable domain, with the rest looked up from reference TRBV5-4 and TRBJ1-3, is ETGVTQSPTHLIKTRGQQVTLRCSSQSGHNTVSWYQQALGQGPQFIFQYYREEENGRGNFPPRFSGLQFPNYSSELNVNALELDDSALYLCASSSQGSSGNTIYFGEGSWLTVV.

The chain recombines TRBV30 with TRBJ2-2, with TRBD2 identical over 11 bases. Germline V gene lookup returns CDR1 GTSNPN and CDR2 SVGIG (reference sequence). Trimming took 3 bases from V and 5 from J; bases not matched to a gene: 8. This CDR3 comprises 16 residues. The CDR3 loop is CAWRSSGREYTGELFF. In DNA form, the CDR3 reads TGTGCCTGGAGGAGTAGCGGGAGGGAGTATACCGGGGAGCTGTTTTTT.

This clone came up a few times. This sequence joins TRBV2 and TRBJ2-3; 10 bases are a match to TRBD2. Looked up from germline, CDR1 is SNHLY and CDR2 is FYNNEI. The CDR3 has 19 amino acids. Unmatched junction bases numbered 15, after V lost 3 bases and J lost 3 bases. CDR3 amino acids: CASSEDVLSGLANTDTQYF. CDR3 coding DNA: TGTGCCAGCAGTGAGGACGTCCTCTCGGGACTAGCGAATACAGATACGCAGTATTTT.

The rearrangement joins TRBV12-5 to TRBJ2-7, with 8 bases identical to TRBD1. This CDR3 has 18 residues. V lost 0 bases, J lost 5 bases, and 15 bases stayed unmatched. CDR1 is LGHNT, CDR2 FRNRAP, per germline. CDR3 residues: CASGLVLGRGRLVHEQYF. The CDR3 DNA follows: TGTGCTAGTGGTTTGGTACTTGGCAGGGGGCGCTTGGTCCACGAGCAGTACTTC.

The chain has TRBV6-5 and TRBJ1-1; D might be TRBD1 (6 bases). This CDR3 is 13 amino acids long. V lost 6 bases, J lost 8 bases, and 16 bases lay in between. Per the germline V gene, CDR1 is MNHEY and CDR2 is SVGAGI. The CDR3 protein is CASSPGRGSEAFF. In DNA form, the CDR3 reads TGTGCCAGCAGCCCCGGCAGGGGAAGCGAAGCTTTCTTT.

V and J are TRBV6-6 and TRBJ1-4, with D tentatively TRBD1 (6 bases). Germline CDR1 and CDR2: MNHNY and SVGAGI (reference sequence). The V and J ends lost 2 bases and 13 bases respectively, with 8 bases between them. The CDR3 covers 11 residues. The CDR3 sequence is CASSYRGGLFF. In DNA, the CDR3 is TGTGCCAGCAGTTACAGGGGGGGACTGTTTTTT.

This chain links TRBV11-1 with TRBJ2-5; 9 nucleotides agree with TRBD2. Per the germline V gene, CDR1 is SGHAT and CDR2 is FQDESV (reference sequence). This CDR3 comprises 16 residues. V lost 2 bases, J lost 1 base, and 5 bases stayed unmatched. CDR3 sequence (DNA): TGTGCCAGCAGCTTAAGGGCTAGCGGGGCCCAAGAGACCCAGTACTTC. It encodes CASSLRASGAQETQYF.

V and J are TRBV2 and TRBJ2-1; possibly TRBD2 for D (6 bases). Germline lookup yields CDR1 SNHLY and CDR2 FYNNEI. The CDR3 spans 13 residues. V was trimmed by 8 bases and J by 5 bases, leaving 13 bases between them. CDR3 loop: CASGLAGNNEQFF. The DNA for the CDR3 is TGTGCCAGCGGGTTGGCGGGGAACAATGAGCAGTTCTTC. Full variable domain (remainder filled in from reference TRBV2 and TRBJ2-1): EPEVTQTPSHQVTQMGQEVILRCVPISNHLYFYWYRQILGQKVEFLVSFYNNEISEKSEIFDDQFSVERPDGSNFTLKIRSTKLEDSAMYFCASGLAGNNEQFFGPGTRLTVL.